The clone carrying this T cell receptor (beta chain) was seen repeatedly, ten times or more. Its target is unknown. Researchers amplified the TCR beta CDR3 regions from RNA transcripts. Initially, a first-round RT-PCR of the TCR CDR3 employed the HTBI primer set. TCRdb re-analysed the multiplex PCR reads in MiXCR, keeping a single row per CDR3 protein. The sample carries approximately 560,000 distinct CDR3 sequences, around a sixth recorded once. This entry is derived from a study of T cells in Graves' hyperthyroidism and ophthalmopathy. The germline CDR1 and CDR2 sequences are LGHDT and YNNKEL (reference sequence). CDR3 size: 14 residues. Trimming left V 3 bases short and J 1 base short, with 9 bases between. Study-wide results and limits: Ophthalmopathy was separated from stable hyperthyroidism by a 13 V-J model.

Each patient was aged 18 to 65 and had newly diagnosed hyperthyroidism of under 2 months' duration. The sample consisted of blood. The J gene is TRBJ1-1, the V gene TRBV3-1; D is ambiguous. This TCR was sampled from a woman younger than 45 with Graves' hyperthyroidism. CDR3 in DNA: TGTGCCAGCAGCCAGACTCGGGGGAACACTGAAGCTTTCTTT. Translated, it gives CASSQTRGNTEAFF.